This TCR beta chain was recorded in a study of T cells in Graves' hyperthyroidism and ophthalmopathy (dated by TCRdb to about 2019). About the study as a whole: Peripheral blood was collected at initial diagnosis, before any treatment. To identify distinguishing TCR V-J signatures, a discovery cohort of roughly 100 patients was used, comprising some 45 with Graves' ophthalmopathy and approximately 57 with stable Graves' hyperthyroidism. Whether ophthalmopathy could be predicted prospectively was tested in an independent validation cohort made up of under 20 hyperthyroidism patients plus 17 patients who later progressed to ophthalmopathy. The approximately 90 discovery patients were divided at random into training and test sets in a 7:3 ratio. In addition, the study compared T-cell repertoires in thyroid tissue and in blood from 6 or 7 Graves' hyperthyroidism patients. Following sampling, methimazole starting at 30 mg daily was given to hyperthyroidism patients, and high-dose intravenous methylprednisolone was given to ophthalmopathy patients. The paper describes TCR Vbeta CDR3 sequencing of 135 peripheral blood samples, made up of about 41 ophthalmopathy patients, 70 to 75 hyperthyroidism patients and 17 progressor patients. On the study overall, not on this receptor specifically: In validation, the model predicted progression to ophthalmopathy with around 71% sensitivity and 72% to 85% specificity, a median of 6.5 months before onset. Most expanded thyroid clonotypes (frequency above 0.001) were also detected in blood, a finding suggesting that blood repertoires may reflect thyroid immune responses. Ophthalmopathy was separated from stable hyperthyroidism by a 13 V-J signature model, with 85% to 90% sensitivity and 81% to 82% specificity obtained in cross-validation and 80%/75% obtained in testing. No statistical method was used to set the sample size in advance, and investigators knew the group allocation.

This clonotype was seen ten or more times. It has no known antigen specificity. No qualities accompany the bases; no much larger clone lies one base away. V and J are trimmed by 1 base and 0 bases, and the gene matches miss 6 bases of the junction. CDR1 SGHTA and CDR2 FQGNSA are derived from the germline V gene. The CDR3 runs 17 amino acids, cysteine and phenylalanine included. The sequence is cut down to CDR3 DNA, 51 bases in frame from base 1. Moderately to severely active disease, a Clinical Activity Score of at least 3, a NOSPECS grade of at least 4, and a duration under 3 months were present in ophthalmopathy patients. Patients with uncontrolled infections, other autoimmune diseases, pregnancy or lactation were excluded. Diagnoses were established on the basis of clinical symptoms, serum thyroxine and TRAb, thyroid ultrasound, and orbital computed tomography. PBMCs were isolated from about 10 ml of fresh peripheral blood by Ficoll-Paque density gradient centrifugation. Trizol reagent was used to extract total RNA, and RNA quality was then checked on an Agilent 2100 Bioanalyzer.

TCR beta CDR3 regions were amplified from RNA transcripts. A first-round RT-PCR of the TCR CDR3 used the HTBI primer set with the Qiagen OneStep RT-PCR kit. Libraries were constructed in a second round of multiplex PCR, after which size selection and purification were carried out. Paired-end sequencing of the libraries was performed with 100 bp reads on an Illumina HiSeq2000. The paper's processing steps were these. SOAPnuke was used to process the raw data, throwing out any read that contained adapters or uncalled bases, had a mean Phred below 15, or lacked an exact constant-primer or identifier match. High-quality paired reads were merged with COPE v1.2.5, and unique nucleotide sequences were defined as clonotypes. Clonotypes were aligned to IMGT TRBV, TRBD and TRBJ reference segments using MiTCR v1.1. The analysis included only V-J combinations with a frequency above 0.0001, which together covered more than 99% of the repertoires. A TCS score was defined as the ratio between F50 (clonal expansion) and ExV (chaos), using BLOSUM62-based TCRdist between CDR3 peptides within each V-J. Welch's t-statistics and random forest reduced fewer than 550 V-J features to fewer than 15, which were used in a naive Bayes classifier (R e1071). The public reads were quality trimmed at Q25 with fastp and then assembled into clones with MiXCR by TCRdb, keeping productive beta chains. Every CDR3 protein is listed once, alongside the most common genes and DNA of its rows. The V and J calls were not made by the authors but by TCRdb's processing. Counted in this sample were over 450,000 distinct CDR3 sequences; under 20% of them appeared once. Jointly, the top ten make up 17% of the sample.

The sequence links TRBV7-2 to TRBJ2-3, with 8 central nucleotides matching TRBD2. Sequencing input: blood. This TCR came from a woman aged 18 to 35 with Graves' ophthalmopathy. The nucleotide sequence reads TGTGCCAGCAGCTTAGATCTACTAGCGGTGAGCACAGATACGCAGTATTTT. Its translation reads: CASSLDLLAVSTDTQYF.